The rows below give T cell receptor beta chains drawn from one sample of a study of T cells in Graves' hyperthyroidism and ophthalmopathy. TCRdb ran MiXCR on the multiplex PCR reads and lists one entry per CDR3 protein. The table includes under 400,000 distinct CDR3 sequences, around 17% detected once. The sequencing sample was made of blood. The receptors shown here come from a man aged 30 to 45 with Graves' hyperthyroidism. Both conserved end residues are part of each CDR3. The D gene is left open where the match is weak. Rows may omit the clone size; those that give it use once, few, many or a size class.

CDR3 | DNA | V | size | J | D
CASSLGVSRLTQYF | TGTGCCAGCAGCTTAGGGGTCTCAAGGCTTACGCAGTACTTC | TRBV7-8 | few | TRBJ2-7 | .
CASSSWTGQETQYF | TGTGCCAGCAGCTCCTGGACGGGTCAAGAGACCCAGTACTTC | TRBV7-9 | . | TRBJ2-5 | .
CASSLWPGAQTGELFF | TGCGCCAGCAGCTTGTGGCCAGGGGCACAGACCGGGGAGCTGTTTTTT | TRBV5-1 | . | TRBJ2-2 | .
CASGPPGREVGLNEQFF | TGTGCTAGTGGCCCCCCGGGGCGGGAAGTGGGTTTAAATGAGCAGTTCTTC | TRBV12-5 | few | TRBJ2-1 | .
CAGRPGLTPNEQFF | TGTGCCGGCAGGCCGGGACTTACCCCGAATGAGCAGTTCTTC | TRBV12-3/TRBV12-4 | . | TRBJ2-1 | .
CASSLQVAWDTQYF | TGTGCCAGCAGCTTACAGGTGGCTTGGGATACGCAGTATTTT | TRBV7-9 | few | TRBJ2-3 | .
CASSPLGGRDEQYF | TGTGCCAGCAGTCCCCTTGGGGGGAGGGACGAGCAGTACTTC | TRBV28 | many | TRBJ2-7 | TRBD2
CASSNTGTNEQFF | TGTGCCAGCAGCAACACCGGGACTAATGAGCAGTTCTTC | TRBV11-3 | few | TRBJ2-1 | .
CASSLDGGGYGYTF | TGTGCCAGCAGCTTAGACGGGGGCGGCTATGGCTACACCTTC | TRBV11-2 | many | TRBJ1-2 | .
CASSFGLAEPYEQYF | TGTGCCAGCTCCTTTGGACTAGCGGAACCCTACGAGCAGTACTTC | TRBV9 | . | TRBJ2-7 | TRBD2
CASTTGTGWRDEQFF | TGTGCCAGCACCACCGGGACAGGCTGGCGGGATGAGCAGTTCTTC | TRBV6-1 | . | TRBJ2-1 | TRBD1
CASVTGTGDEKLFF | TGTGCCAGCGTCACAGGGACAGGGGATGAAAAACTGTTTTTT | TRBV18 | many | TRBJ1-4 | TRBD1
CASSDKAEAFF | TGTGCCAGCAGTGATAAAGCGGAAGCTTTCTTT | TRBV25-1 | many | TRBJ1-1 | .
CASSEVRDPYEQYF | TGTGCCAGCAGTGAGGTGAGGGATCCCTACGAGCAGTACTTC | TRBV25-1 | many | TRBJ2-7 | .
CASSLGQGRETQYF | TGTGCCAGCAGCTTGGGACAGGGGAGAGAGACCCAGTACTTC | TRBV5-5 | many | TRBJ2-5 | TRBD1
CSARSGLTNYGYTF | TGCAGTGCTAGGTCCGGTCTAACTAACTATGGCTACACCTTC | TRBV20-1 | many | TRBJ1-2 | .
CASSFRRLNTEAFF | TGTGCCAGCAGTTTCCGGCGGCTTAACACTGAAGCTTTCTTT | TRBV28 | many | TRBJ1-1 | .
CASSPGTSDYNEQFF | TGTGCCAGCAGCCCCGGGACTAGCGACTACAATGAGCAGTTCTTC | TRBV6-2/TRBV6-3 | many | TRBJ2-1 | TRBD2
CASSLSLAGGAGTYNEQFF | TGTGCCAGCAGCCTATCACTAGCGGGAGGGGCGGGCACCTACAATGAGCAGTTCTTC | TRBV7-3 | . | TRBJ2-1 | TRBD2
CASSLGTGTYNEQFF | TGTGCCAGCAGCTTGGGGACAGGGACCTACAATGAGCAGTTCTTC | TRBV5-6 | . | TRBJ2-1 | TRBD1
CASSLPGTKYEQFF | TGTGCCAGCAGCTTACCCGGGACTAAGTATGAGCAGTTCTTC | TRBV5-4 | . | TRBJ2-1 | TRBD2
CAITSRTGFYEQYF | TGTGCCATCACATCGCGGACAGGTTTTTACGAGCAGTACTTC | TRBV6-1 | many | TRBJ2-7 | TRBD1
CAISEDTNQPQHF | TGTGCCATCAGTGAGGACACCAATCAGCCCCAGCATTTT | TRBV10-3 | . | TRBJ1-5 | .
CASSQDFLYYGYTF | TGTGCCAGCAGCCAAGATTTCCTTTACTATGGCTACACCTTC | TRBV14 | . | TRBJ1-2 | .
CASSIGIGEQFF | TGTGCCAGTAGCATTGGGATCGGTGAGCAGTTCTTC | TRBV19 | . | TRBJ2-1 | .